The sequence of this T cell receptor (beta chain) was determined in a study of T cells in Graves' hyperthyroidism and ophthalmopathy. TCR beta CDR3 region amplification was performed from RNA transcripts. During a first-round RT-PCR of the TCR CDR3, the HTBI primer set was used. TCRdb re-analysed the multiplex PCR reads in MiXCR, keeping a single row per CDR3 protein. The data hold approximately 150,000 distinct CDR3 sequences, with about 9% observed a single time. This CDR3 comprises 13 residues. With V trimmed by 2 bases and J by 6 bases, 1 base remained unmatched. CDR1 and CDR2 (germline): SGHAT, FQNNGV. Blood was drawn at first hyperthyroidism diagnosis, before any ophthalmopathy symptoms.

V gene TRBV11-2 combines with J gene TRBJ2-7; 10 bases align to TRBD2. The specimen was blood. The receptor was derived from a young woman with Graves' hyperthyroidism that later progressed to Graves' ophthalmopathy. CDR3 nucleotides: TGTGCCAGCAGCTTAAGGACTAGCGGCGAGCAGTACTTC. Translation gives CASSLRTSGEQYF.